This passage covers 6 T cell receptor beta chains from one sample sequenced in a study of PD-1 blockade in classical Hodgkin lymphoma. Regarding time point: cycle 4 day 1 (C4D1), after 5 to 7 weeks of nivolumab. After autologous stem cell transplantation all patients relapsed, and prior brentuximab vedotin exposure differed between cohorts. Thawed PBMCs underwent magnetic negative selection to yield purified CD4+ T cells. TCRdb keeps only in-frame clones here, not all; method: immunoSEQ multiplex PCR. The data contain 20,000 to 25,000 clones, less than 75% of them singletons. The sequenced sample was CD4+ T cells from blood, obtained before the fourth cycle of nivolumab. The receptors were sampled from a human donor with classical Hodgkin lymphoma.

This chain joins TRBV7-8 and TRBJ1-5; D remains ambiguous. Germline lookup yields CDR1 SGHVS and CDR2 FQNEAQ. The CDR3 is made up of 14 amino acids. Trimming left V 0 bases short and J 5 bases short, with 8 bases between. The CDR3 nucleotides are TGTGCCAGCAGCTTAGCAGGGCCCTATCAGCCCCAGCATTTT. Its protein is CASSLAGPYQPQHF.

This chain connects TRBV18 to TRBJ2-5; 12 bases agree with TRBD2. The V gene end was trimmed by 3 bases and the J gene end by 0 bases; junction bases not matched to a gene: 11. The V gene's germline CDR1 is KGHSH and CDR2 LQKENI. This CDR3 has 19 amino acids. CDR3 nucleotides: TGTGCCAGCTCACCTGGGCGACTAGCGGGGGAGCCCGACCAAGAGACCCAGTACTTC. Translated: CASSPGRLAGEPDQETQYF.

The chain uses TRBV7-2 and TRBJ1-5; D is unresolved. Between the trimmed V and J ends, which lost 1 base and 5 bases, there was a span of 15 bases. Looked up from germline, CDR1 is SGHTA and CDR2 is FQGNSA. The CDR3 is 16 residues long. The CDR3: CASSLVGSSLYQPQHF. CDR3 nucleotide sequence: TGTGCCAGCAGCTTAGTCGGAAGCTCGTTGTATCAGCCCCAGCATTTT.

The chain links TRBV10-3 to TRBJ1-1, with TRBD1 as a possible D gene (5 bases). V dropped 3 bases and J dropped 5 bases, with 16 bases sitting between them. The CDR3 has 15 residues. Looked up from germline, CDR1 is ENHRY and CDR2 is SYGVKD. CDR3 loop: CAISDGMGRGTEAFF. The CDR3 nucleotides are TGTGCCATCAGTGATGGGATGGGGCGGGGGACTGAAGCTTTCTTT.

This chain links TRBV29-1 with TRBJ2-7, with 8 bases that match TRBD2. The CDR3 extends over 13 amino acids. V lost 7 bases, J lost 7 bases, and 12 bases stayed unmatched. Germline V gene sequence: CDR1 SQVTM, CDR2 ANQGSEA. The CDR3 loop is CSAIAGSFREQYF. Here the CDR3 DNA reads TGCAGCGCCATAGCGGGGAGCTTTCGGGAGCAGTACTTC.

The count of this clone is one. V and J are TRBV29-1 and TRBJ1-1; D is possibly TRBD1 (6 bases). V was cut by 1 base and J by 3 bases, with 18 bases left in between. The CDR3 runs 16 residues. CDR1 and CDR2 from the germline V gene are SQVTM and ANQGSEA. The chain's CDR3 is CSVEGEGGVRYTEAFF. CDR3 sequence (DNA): TGCAGCGTTGAAGGCGAGGGGGGCGTACGGTACACTGAAGCTTTCTTT.